One sample yielded the 6 T cell receptor beta chains listed below, sequenced in a study of blood T cells in healthy people across ages. The second PCR ran about 6 to 11 cycles with a sample-barcoded 5' primer and J-beta primers. A single record per CDR3 protein comes from TCRdb applying MiXCR to the 5' RACE reads. The sample holds about 570,000 distinct CDR3 sequences, roughly a quarter seen once. These data also featured in a second study, about T cells of mothers and their children.

The sample was blood. The receptor source for this set is a boy between 2 and 10 years old in good health.

A single count supports this clonotype. The chain links TRBV20-1 to TRBJ2-7, with D maybe TRBD1 (6 bases). CDR3 length: 12 residues. Trimming left V 8 bases short and J 0 bases short, with 11 bases between. From germline, CDR1 is DFQATT and CDR2 SNEGSKA (reference sequence). CDR3 DNA: TGCAGTCCCCAGGGGTTCTCCTACGAGCAGTACTTC. Amino acids: CSPQGFSYEQYF.

This clonotype occurred many times. The chain employs TRBV27 and TRBJ2-5; weak D call: TRBD2 (6 bases). TRBJ2-1 matches the DNA end more closely, so the J call is doubtful. Germline V lookup: CDR1 MNHEY, CDR2 SMNVEV (reference sequence). The CDR3 sequence is 12 residues long. The DNA for the CDR3 is TGTGCCAGCAGTTTTGGAGGGGTTGAGCAGTTCTTC. This translates into CASSFGGVEQFF.

V usage is TRBV5-5 and J usage is TRBJ2-7; a weak D match, TRBD2 (5 bases). The CDR3 has 14 residues. The V gene lost 0 bases and the J gene lost 5 bases, with 12 bases spanning the gap. Germline V gene data show CDR1 as SGHKS and CDR2 as YYEKEE (reference sequence). DNA of the CDR3: TGTGCCAGCAGCTTGGGACGGGGTATAGACGAGCAGTACTTC. Protein sequence: CASSLGRGIDEQYF.

This clonotype occurred a few times. The J gene is TRBJ2-7, the V gene TRBV6-5, with TRBD1 identical over 9 bases. There are 17 residues in the CDR3. CDR1 and CDR2 from the germline V gene are MNHEY and SVGAGI. Germline trimming cut 1 base from V and 1 base from J; bases unmatched to any gene: 8. The CDR3 DNA reads as TGTGCCAGCAGTTACTTTGTAGACAGGGGGGGATCCTACGAGCAGTACTTC. Protein sequence: CASSYFVDRGGSYEQYF.

The gene calls are TRBV20-1 and TRBJ2-1; D may be TRBD1 (6 bases). Trimming cost V 5 bases and J 0 bases, with 11 bases left between them. Germline V gene sequence: CDR1 DFQATT, CDR2 SNEGSKA (reference sequence). The CDR3 loop spans 14 amino acids. CDR3 protein: CSASGTSSYNEQFF. For the CDR3, the DNA is TGCAGTGCTTCCGGGACATCCTCCTACAATGAGCAGTTCTTC.

V and J are TRBV7-9 and TRBJ2-5, with D possibly TRBD1 on 6 matching bases. The J call is in doubt because the DNA end fits TRBJ2-1 better. CDR1 is SEHNR, CDR2 FQNEAQ, per germline (reference sequence). CDR3 length: 13 residues. Written as DNA, the CDR3 is TGTGCCAGCAGCTTTGCAGGGGCCAATGAGCAGTTCTTC. It yields the protein CASSFAGANEQFF.